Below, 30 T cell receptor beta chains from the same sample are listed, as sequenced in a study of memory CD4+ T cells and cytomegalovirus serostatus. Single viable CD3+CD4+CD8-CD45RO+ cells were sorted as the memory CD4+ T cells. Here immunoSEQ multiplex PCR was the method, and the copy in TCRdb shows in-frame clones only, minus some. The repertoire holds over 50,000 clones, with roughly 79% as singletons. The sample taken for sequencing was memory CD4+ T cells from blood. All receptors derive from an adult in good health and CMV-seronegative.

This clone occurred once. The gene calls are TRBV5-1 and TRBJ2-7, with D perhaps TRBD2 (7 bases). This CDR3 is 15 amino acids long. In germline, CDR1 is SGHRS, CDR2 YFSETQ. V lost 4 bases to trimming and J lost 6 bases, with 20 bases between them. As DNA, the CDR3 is TGCGCCAGCAGCCCGGGGGCCCTGGGGGGGGCCGAGCAGTACTTC. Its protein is CASSPGALGGAEQYF.

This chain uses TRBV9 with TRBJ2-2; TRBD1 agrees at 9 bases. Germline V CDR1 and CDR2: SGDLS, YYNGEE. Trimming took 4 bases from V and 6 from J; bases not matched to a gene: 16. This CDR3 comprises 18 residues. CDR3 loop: CASSSHQNTGGAAGELFF. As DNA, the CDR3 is TGTGCCAGCAGCTCACACCAAAATACAGGGGGCGCGGCCGGGGAGCTGTTTTTT.

CDR3 residues: CASSILGLAGMETQYF. The CDR3 coding sequence is TGTGCCAGTAGTATTTTGGGACTAGCGGGAATGGAGACCCAGTACTTC. This chain joins TRBV19 and TRBJ2-5; 13 bases fit TRBD2. Per germline, CDR1 LNHDA and CDR2 SQIVND (reference sequence). CDR3 size: 16 residues. The V segment lost 3 bases and the J segment 5 bases; nucleotides outside the gene matches: 6. Filled out from reference TRBV19 and TRBJ2-5, the complete variable domain reads DGGITQSPKYLFRKEGQNVTLSCEQNLNHDAMYWYRQDPGQGLRLIYYSQIVNDFQKGDIAEGYSVSREKKESFPLTVTSAQKNPTAFYLCASSILGLAGMETQYFGPGTRLLVL.

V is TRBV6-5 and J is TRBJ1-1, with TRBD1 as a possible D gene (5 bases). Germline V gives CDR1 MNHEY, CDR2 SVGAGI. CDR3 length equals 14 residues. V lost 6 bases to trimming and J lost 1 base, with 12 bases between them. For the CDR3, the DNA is TGTGCCAGCAGACTCCACACAGGGAACACTGAAGCTTTCTTT. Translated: CASRLHTGNTEAFF.

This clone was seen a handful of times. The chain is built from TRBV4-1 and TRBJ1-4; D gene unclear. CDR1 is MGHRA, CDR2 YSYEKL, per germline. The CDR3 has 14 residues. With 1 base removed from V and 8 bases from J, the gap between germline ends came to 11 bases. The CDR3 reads CASSQVQEREKLFF. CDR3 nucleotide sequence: TGCGCCAGCAGCCAAGTGCAAGAACGCGAAAAACTGTTTTTT.

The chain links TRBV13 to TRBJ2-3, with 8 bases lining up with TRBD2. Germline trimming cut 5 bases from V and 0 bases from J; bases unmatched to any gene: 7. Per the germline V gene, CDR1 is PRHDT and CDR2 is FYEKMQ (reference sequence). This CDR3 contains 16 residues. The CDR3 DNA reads TGTGCCAGCAGCCAGCGGACTAGCAGTAGCACAGATACGCAGTATTTT. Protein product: CASSQRTSSSTDTQYF.

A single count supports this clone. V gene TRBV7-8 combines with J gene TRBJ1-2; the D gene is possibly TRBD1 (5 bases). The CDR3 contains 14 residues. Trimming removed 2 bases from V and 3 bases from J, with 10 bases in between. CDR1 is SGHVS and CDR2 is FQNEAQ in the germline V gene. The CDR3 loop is CASSLQVGDYGYTF. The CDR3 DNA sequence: TGTGCCAGCAGCTTACAGGTGGGGGACTATGGCTACACCTTC.

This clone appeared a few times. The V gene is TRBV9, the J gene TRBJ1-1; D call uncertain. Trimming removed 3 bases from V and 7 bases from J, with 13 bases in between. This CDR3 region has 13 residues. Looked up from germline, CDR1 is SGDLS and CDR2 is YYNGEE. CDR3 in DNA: TGTGCCAGCAGCGCAGACCCCTTAGGTGAAGCTTTCTTT. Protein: CASSADPLGEAFF.

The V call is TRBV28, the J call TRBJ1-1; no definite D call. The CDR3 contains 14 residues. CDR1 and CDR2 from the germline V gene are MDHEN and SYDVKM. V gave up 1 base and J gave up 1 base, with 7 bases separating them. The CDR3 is CASSLSVRNTEAFF. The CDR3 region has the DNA TGTGCCAGCAGTTTATCAGTCCGGAACACTGAAGCTTTCTTT.

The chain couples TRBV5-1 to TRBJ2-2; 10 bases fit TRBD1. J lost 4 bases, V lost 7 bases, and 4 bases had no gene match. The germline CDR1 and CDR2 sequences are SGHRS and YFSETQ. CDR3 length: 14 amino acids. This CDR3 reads CASRQGASTGELFF. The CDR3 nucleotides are TGCGCCAGCCGACAGGGGGCGAGCACCGGGGAGCTGTTTTTT. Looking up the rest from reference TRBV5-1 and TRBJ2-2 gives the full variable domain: KAGVTQTPRYLIKTRGQQVTLSCSPISGHRSVSWYQQTPGQGLQFLFEYFSETQRNKGNFPGRFSGRQFSNSRSEMNVSTLELGDSALYLCASRQGASTGELFFGEGSRLTVL.

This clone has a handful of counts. The CDR3 bases are TGTGCCAGCTCACCGGGAGAGACCCAGTACTTC. This encodes CASSPGETQYF. The gene calls are TRBV18 and TRBJ2-5, with D unresolved. Germline V gene data show CDR1 as KGHSH and CDR2 as LQKENI. The CDR3 consists of 11 residues. V was trimmed by 3 bases and J by 4 bases, leaving 3 bases between them.

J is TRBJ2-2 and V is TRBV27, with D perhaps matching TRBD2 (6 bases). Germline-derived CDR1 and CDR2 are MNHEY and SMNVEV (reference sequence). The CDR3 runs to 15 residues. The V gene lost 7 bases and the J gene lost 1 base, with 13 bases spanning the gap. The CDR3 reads CASTRGLRNTGELFF. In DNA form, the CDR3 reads TGTGCCAGCACCCGGGGACTTCGGAACACCGGGGAGCTGTTTTTT.

DNA for the CDR3: TGCAGCGTTGAAGAGAACCGTATGGGCTACACCTTC. Amino acids: CSVEENRMGYTF. The chain employs TRBV29-1 and TRBJ1-2; D is ambiguous. V was cut by 0 bases and J by 8 bases, with 10 bases left in between. From germline, CDR1 is SQVTM and CDR2 ANQGSEA. There are 12 residues in the CDR3.

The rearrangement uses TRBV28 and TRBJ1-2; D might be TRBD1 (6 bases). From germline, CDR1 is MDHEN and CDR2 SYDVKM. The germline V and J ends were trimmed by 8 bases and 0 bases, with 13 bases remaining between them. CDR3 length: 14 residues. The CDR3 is CASRAGGANYGYTF. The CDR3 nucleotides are TGTGCCAGCCGTGCGGGGGGCGCTAACTATGGCTACACCTTC.

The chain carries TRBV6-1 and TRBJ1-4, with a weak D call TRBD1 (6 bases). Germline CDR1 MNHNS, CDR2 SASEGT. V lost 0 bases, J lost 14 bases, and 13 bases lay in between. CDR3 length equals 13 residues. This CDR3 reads CASSEAPGERLFF. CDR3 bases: TGTGCCAGCAGTGAAGCGCCAGGGGAGAGGCTGTTTTTT.

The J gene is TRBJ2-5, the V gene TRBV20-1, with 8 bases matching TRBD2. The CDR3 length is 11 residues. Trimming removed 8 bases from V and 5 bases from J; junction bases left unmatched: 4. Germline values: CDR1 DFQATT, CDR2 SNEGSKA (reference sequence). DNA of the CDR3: TGCAGTAGCGGGAGCAGTGAGACCCAGTACTTC. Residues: CSSGSSETQYF.

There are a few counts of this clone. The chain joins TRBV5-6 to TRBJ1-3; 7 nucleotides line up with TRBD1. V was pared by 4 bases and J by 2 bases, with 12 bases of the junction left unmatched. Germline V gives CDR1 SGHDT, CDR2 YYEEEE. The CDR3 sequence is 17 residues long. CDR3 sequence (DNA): TGTGCCAGCAGCGACGCAGGGGGTAGAGGAACTGGAAACACCATATATTTT. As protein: CASSDAGGRGTGNTIYF.

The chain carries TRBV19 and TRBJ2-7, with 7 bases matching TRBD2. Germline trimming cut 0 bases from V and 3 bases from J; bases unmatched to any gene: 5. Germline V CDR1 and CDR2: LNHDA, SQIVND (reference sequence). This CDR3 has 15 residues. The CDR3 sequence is CASSIDQAGSYEQYF. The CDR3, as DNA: TGTGCCAGTAGTATAGATCAAGCGGGAAGCTACGAGCAGTACTTC.

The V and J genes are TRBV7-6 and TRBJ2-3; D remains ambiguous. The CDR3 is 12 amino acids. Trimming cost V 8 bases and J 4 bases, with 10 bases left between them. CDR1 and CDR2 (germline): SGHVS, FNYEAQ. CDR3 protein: CASGYTADTQYF. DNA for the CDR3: TGTGCCAGCGGATACACAGCAGATACGCAGTATTTT.

CDR3 in DNA: TGTGCCAGCAGCTTTAGGAGAGGGTCCTCTGGAAACACCATATATTTT. Translated, it gives CASSFRRGSSGNTIYF. This chain links TRBV5-4 with TRBJ1-3; D is unclear. The length of the CDR3 is 16 residues. The germline V gene encodes CDR1 SGHNT and CDR2 YYREEE (reference sequence). V shed 2 bases and J shed 0 bases, with 12 bases lying between them.

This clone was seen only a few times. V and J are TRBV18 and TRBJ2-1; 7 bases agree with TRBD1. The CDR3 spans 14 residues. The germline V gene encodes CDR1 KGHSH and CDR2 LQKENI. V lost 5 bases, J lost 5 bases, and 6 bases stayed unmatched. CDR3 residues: CASSSTGTNNEQFF. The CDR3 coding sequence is TGTGCCAGCTCATCGACAGGGACCAACAATGAGCAGTTCTTC.

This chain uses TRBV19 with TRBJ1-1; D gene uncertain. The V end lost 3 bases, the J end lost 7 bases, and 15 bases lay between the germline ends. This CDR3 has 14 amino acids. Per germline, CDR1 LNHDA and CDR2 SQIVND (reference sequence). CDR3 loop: CASSISWGRGEAFF. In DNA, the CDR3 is TGTGCCAGTAGTATTTCATGGGGTCGAGGTGAAGCTTTCTTT.

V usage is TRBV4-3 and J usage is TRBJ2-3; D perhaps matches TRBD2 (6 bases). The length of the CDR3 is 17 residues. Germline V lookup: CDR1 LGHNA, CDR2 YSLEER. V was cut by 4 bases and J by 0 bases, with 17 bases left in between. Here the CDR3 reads CASSRGVGASSTDTQYF. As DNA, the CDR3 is TGCGCCAGCAGCCGGGGGGTGGGCGCGTCTAGCACAGATACGCAGTATTTT.

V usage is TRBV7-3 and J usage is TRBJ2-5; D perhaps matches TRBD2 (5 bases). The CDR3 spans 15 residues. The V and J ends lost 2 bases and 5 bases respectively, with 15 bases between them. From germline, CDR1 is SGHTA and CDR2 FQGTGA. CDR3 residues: CASSLRPSPGETQYF. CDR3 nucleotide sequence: TGTGCCAGCAGCTTACGTCCCAGCCCGGGGGAGACCCAGTACTTC.

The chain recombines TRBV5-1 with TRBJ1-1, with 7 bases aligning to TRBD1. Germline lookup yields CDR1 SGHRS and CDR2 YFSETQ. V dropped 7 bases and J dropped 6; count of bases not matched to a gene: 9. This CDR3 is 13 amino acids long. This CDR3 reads CASRGTVNSEAFF. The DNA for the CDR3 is TGCGCCAGCCGGGGGACAGTTAACTCTGAAGCTTTCTTT.

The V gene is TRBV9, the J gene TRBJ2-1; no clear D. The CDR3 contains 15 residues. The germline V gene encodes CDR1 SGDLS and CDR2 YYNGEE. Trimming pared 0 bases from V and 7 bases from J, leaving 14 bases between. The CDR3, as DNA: TGTGCCAGCAGCGTAGGAATAGCTTCCAAGAATGAGCAGTTCTTC. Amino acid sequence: CASSVGIASKNEQFF.

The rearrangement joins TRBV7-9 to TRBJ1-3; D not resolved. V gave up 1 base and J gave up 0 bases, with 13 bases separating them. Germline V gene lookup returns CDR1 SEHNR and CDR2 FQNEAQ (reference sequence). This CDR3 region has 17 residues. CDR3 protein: CASSLDRVFSSGNTIYF. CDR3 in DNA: TGTGCCAGCAGCTTAGATAGGGTCTTCTCCTCTGGAAACACCATATATTTT.

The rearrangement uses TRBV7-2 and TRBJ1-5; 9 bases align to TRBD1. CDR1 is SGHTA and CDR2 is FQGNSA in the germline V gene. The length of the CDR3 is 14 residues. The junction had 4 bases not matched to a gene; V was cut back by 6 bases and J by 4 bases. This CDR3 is CASRPGQGNQPQHF. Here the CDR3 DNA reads TGTGCCAGCAGACCCGGACAGGGGAATCAGCCCCAGCATTTT.

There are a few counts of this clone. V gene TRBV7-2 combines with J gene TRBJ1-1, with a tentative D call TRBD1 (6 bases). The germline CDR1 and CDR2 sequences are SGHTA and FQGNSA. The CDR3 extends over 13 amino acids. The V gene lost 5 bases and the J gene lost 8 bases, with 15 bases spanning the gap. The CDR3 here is CASSSNWGAEAFF. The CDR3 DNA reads TGTGCCAGCAGCAGCAATTGGGGGGCAGAAGCTTTCTTT.

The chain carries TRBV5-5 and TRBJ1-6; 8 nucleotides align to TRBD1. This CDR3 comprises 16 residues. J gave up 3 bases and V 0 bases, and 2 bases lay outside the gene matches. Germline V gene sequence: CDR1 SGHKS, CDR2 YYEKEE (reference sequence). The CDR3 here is CASSLEGTGYNSPLHF. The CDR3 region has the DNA TGTGCCAGCAGCTTGGAGGGGACAGGCTATAATTCACCCCTCCACTTT.